This T cell receptor (beta chain) is from a study of shared clonotypes between healthy human individuals. At the deep level, the assay was run. The sorted-subset replicate PCRs were given about 210 ng DNA, which is some 29,000 T cell genomes. Authors' data handling: Owing to the provision of junction-only sequences devoid of quality scores by immunoSEQ, filtering differed. The protocol was immunoSEQ multiplex PCR, while the TCRdb copy is restricted to in-frame clones and leaves out a portion. V and J calls and clone size come straight from that table; D and trimming were deduced from the DNA. The data hold approximately 340,000 clones, with over 65% observed a single time. Overall study results and limits: The represented genetic and exposure-history diversity was limited by the small number of donors.

The germline gives CDR1 MDHEN, CDR2 SYDVKM. The CDR3 has 14 amino acids. V was pared by 2 bases and J by 2 bases, with 10 bases between. A note on this clone: Its antigen is unidentified.

Specimen: memory CD4+ T cells sorted from blood. Sample subset: CD45RA-negative fraction. This TCR came from a man aged 25 to 40 in good health. The chain has TRBV28 and TRBJ2-7; D unresolved. The CDR3 protein is CASSLLTSTYEQYF. The CDR3 nucleotides read TGTGCCAGCAGTTTACTGACAAGCACCTACGAGCAGTACTTC.